These T cell receptor beta chains were read from a single sample in a study of T-cell reconstitution after alpha-beta-depleted transplantation in children. TCRdb fed the PCR reads into MiXCR, producing one record per CDR3 protein. The table includes around 380,000 distinct CDR3 sequences, around 9.9% detected once. The material sequenced was PBMCs from the stem cell graft donor, taken from the stem cell graft. The receptors here all came from a human donor who donated a stem cell graft to a child with acute myeloid leukemia. The CDR3 runs from the conserved cysteine through the conserved F or W. A D gene is named only where the DNA matches it firmly. Clone size is not always given. Where it is, it says once, few, many or a class for expanded clones.

d_call: TRBD1
clone_size: few
j_call: TRBJ2-1
v_call: TRBV7-9
cdr3_nt: TGTGCCAGCAGCTTAGGACAGGGCCTGGACAATGAGCAGTTCTTC
cdr3_aa: CASSLGQGLDNEQFF

d_call: -
clone_size: few
j_call: TRBJ2-1
v_call: TRBV5-6
cdr3_nt: TGTGCCAGCAACCCTAGGACTTTGGACCATGAGCAGTTCTTC
cdr3_aa: CASNPRTLDHEQFF

d_call: TRBD1
clone_size: few
j_call: TRBJ1-2
v_call: TRBV29-1
cdr3_nt: TGCAGCGCTCCGGACAGGGGCGTTGGCTACACCTTC
cdr3_aa: CSAPDRGVGYTF

d_call: -
clone_size: few
j_call: TRBJ1-5
v_call: TRBV6-1
cdr3_nt: TGTGCCAGCACCGAAAATACCCGAAGATATAGCAATCAGCCCCAGCATTTT
cdr3_aa: CASTENTRRYSNQPQHF

d_call: -
clone_size: many
j_call: TRBJ2-3
v_call: TRBV20-1
cdr3_nt: TGCAGTGCTAGAAGTGTCCAGTCGGCCGGTTTCACGCAGTATTTT
cdr3_aa: CSARSVQSAGFTQYF

d_call: -
clone_size: few
j_call: TRBJ1-1
v_call: TRBV30
cdr3_nt: TGTGCCTGGAGTGTAACCCGGATGAACACTGAAGCTTTCTTT
cdr3_aa: CAWSVTRMNTEAFF

d_call: -
clone_size: few
j_call: TRBJ2-4
v_call: TRBV5-5
cdr3_nt: TGTGCCAGCAGCTTGTCCGGCCAAAACATTCAGTACTTC
cdr3_aa: CASSLSGQNIQYF

d_call: -
clone_size: many
j_call: TRBJ1-5
v_call: TRBV4-2
cdr3_nt: TGTGCCAGCAGCCAAGTTGGGGAACCCCAGCATTTT
cdr3_aa: CASSQVGEPQHF

d_call: -
clone_size: -
j_call: TRBJ2-3
v_call: TRBV20-1
cdr3_nt: TGCAGTGCTGTCAAGGCTTCTAGCACAGATACGCAGTATTTT
cdr3_aa: CSAVKASSTDTQYF

d_call: -
clone_size: -
j_call: TRBJ2-5
v_call: TRBV15
cdr3_nt: TGTGCCACCAGCAGAGATCAGGCGGCGGGAGAGACCCAGTACTTC
cdr3_aa: CATSRDQAAGETQYF

d_call: -
clone_size: -
j_call: TRBJ2-2
v_call: TRBV5-1
cdr3_nt: TGCGCCAGCAGCGATCAGGGGAACACCGGGGAGCTGTTTTTT
cdr3_aa: CASSDQGNTGELFF

d_call: TRBD2
clone_size: many
j_call: TRBJ2-5
v_call: TRBV20-1
cdr3_nt: TGCAGTGCTAGAGGAACCTTGGGACTAGGGGAGACCCAGTACTTC
cdr3_aa: CSARGTLGLGETQYF

d_call: -
clone_size: -
j_call: TRBJ2-1
v_call: TRBV12-3/TRBV12-4
cdr3_nt: TGTGCCAGCAGTTTCGGCCTAGAGAACAATGAGCAGTTCTTC
cdr3_aa: CASSFGLENNEQFF

d_call: TRBD2
clone_size: many
j_call: TRBJ2-7
v_call: TRBV7-2
cdr3_nt: TGTGCCAGCAGCACAAGGACTAGCGGCTTATACGAGCAGTACTTC
cdr3_aa: CASSTRTSGLYEQYF

d_call: -
clone_size: -
j_call: TRBJ2-3
v_call: TRBV7-6
cdr3_nt: TGTGCCAGCAGCTTAGAAGCCTCGTTGACTCACACAGATACGCAGTATTTT
cdr3_aa: CASSLEASLTHTDTQYF

d_call: TRBD2
clone_size: -
j_call: TRBJ2-1
v_call: TRBV7-8
cdr3_nt: TGTGCCAGCAGCTTCGACCCTAGCGGGAGGGCCATAGATGAGCAGTTCTTC
cdr3_aa: CASSFDPSGRAIDEQFF

d_call: -
clone_size: few
j_call: TRBJ1-5
v_call: TRBV6-1
cdr3_nt: TGTGCCAGCAGGGCGCAGGGGAACCATCAGCCCCAGCATTTT
cdr3_aa: CASRAQGNHQPQHF

d_call: TRBD2
clone_size: many
j_call: TRBJ2-7
v_call: TRBV10-3
cdr3_nt: TGTGCCATCAGCTTGACCGGGACTAGTATTTCGTACGAGCAGTACTTC
cdr3_aa: CAISLTGTSISYEQYF

d_call: -
clone_size: many
j_call: TRBJ1-5
v_call: TRBV25-1
cdr3_nt: TGTGCCAGCCAAAAACAGGGAAATCATCAGCCCCAGCATTTT
cdr3_aa: CASQKQGNHQPQHF

d_call: -
clone_size: -
j_call: TRBJ2-1
v_call: TRBV20-1
cdr3_nt: TGCAGTGCTAGCGGGGAAAGTTACAATGAGCAGTTCTTC
cdr3_aa: CSASGESYNEQFF

d_call: -
clone_size: few
j_call: TRBJ2-1
v_call: TRBV20-1
cdr3_nt: TGCAGTGCTAGAGATAAGGGGCTAGGCTACAATGAGCAGTTCTTC
cdr3_aa: CSARDKGLGYNEQFF

d_call: -
clone_size: many
j_call: TRBJ1-3
v_call: TRBV7-6
cdr3_nt: TGTGCCAGCAGCCCTATCGACCGGGCGTGGAACACCATATATTTT
cdr3_aa: CASSPIDRAWNTIYF

d_call: TRBD2
clone_size: few
j_call: TRBJ2-3
v_call: TRBV7-9
cdr3_nt: TGTGCCAGCAGCTTATGGGAAGCGGGAGGGCCGTCGAATACGCAGTATTTT
cdr3_aa: CASSLWEAGGPSNTQYF